The 17 T cell receptor beta chains given below trace back to one sample, sequenced in a study of blood T cell repertoires in COVID-19. TCRdb keeps only in-frame clones here, not all; method: immunoSEQ multiplex PCR. The sample holds about 62,000 clones, 86% seen once. The sample was peripheral blood. These receptor sequences come from a woman at least 80 years old with acute or convalescent COVID-19.

The chain has TRBV6-5 and TRBJ1-2, with 7 positions matching TRBD1. The CDR3 totals 13 residues. V shed 6 bases and J 8 bases; nucleotides not matched to a gene: 9. The germline V gene encodes CDR1 MNHEY and CDR2 SVGAGI. The DNA for the CDR3 is TGTGCCAGCAGCCAGACAGGGAAGGGAGGCTACACCTTC. Its translation: CASSQTGKGGYTF.

This chain uses TRBV5-5 with TRBJ2-1, with 10 bases fitting TRBD1. Looked up from germline, CDR1 is SGHKS and CDR2 is YYEKEE (reference sequence). V lost 3 bases, J lost 8 bases, and 11 bases stayed unmatched. This CDR3 has 16 amino acids. As DNA, the CDR3 is TGTGCCAGCAGCTCGACAGGGGGCAATTTTAGAGATGAGCAGTTCTTC. Its protein is CASSSTGGNFRDEQFF. The complete variable domain, with remaining parts taken from reference TRBV5-5 and TRBJ2-1, reads DAGVTQSPTHLIKTRGQQVTLRCSPISGHKSVSWYQQVLGQGPQFIFQYYEKEERGRGNFPDRFSARQFPNYSSELNVNALLLGDSALYLCASSSTGGNFRDEQFFGPGTRLTVL.

The rearrangement uses TRBV2 and TRBJ1-2, with 9 positions matching TRBD1. The germline V gene encodes CDR1 SNHLY and CDR2 FYNNEI. The CDR3 has 14 amino acids. V gave up 6 bases and J gave up 5 bases; unmatched junction bases: 7. CDR3 sequence: CASSLQGARYGYTF. In nucleotides, the CDR3 is TGTGCCAGCAGCCTACAGGGGGCGCGATATGGCTACACCTTC.

The chain combines TRBV18 with TRBJ1-3; perhaps TRBD1 as D (6 bases). V was shortened by 3 bases and J by 3 bases, with 12 bases between the two germline ends. The CDR3 is 15 amino acids. From germline, CDR1 is KGHSH and CDR2 LQKENI. This chain's CDR3 is CASSPRQESGNTIYF. The DNA for the CDR3 is TGTGCCAGCTCACCCCGACAGGAGAGTGGAAACACCATATATTTT. Looking up the rest from reference TRBV18 and TRBJ1-3 gives the full variable domain: NAGVMQNPRHLVRRRGQEARLRCSPMKGHSHVYWYRQLPEEGLKFMVYLQKENIIDESGMPKERFSAEFPKEGPSILRIQQVVRGDSAAYFCASSPRQESGNTIYFGEGSWLTVV.

This clone was seen more than once but under ten times. V usage is TRBV28 and J usage is TRBJ1-2, with 8 bases fitting TRBD1. V dropped 5 bases and J dropped 4; count of bases not matched to a gene: 3. This CDR3 has 13 residues. The germline V gene has CDR1 MDHEN and CDR2 SYDVKM. Here the CDR3 reads CASSRTGIYGYTF. Written as DNA, the CDR3 is TGTGCCAGCAGTCGGACAGGGATCTATGGCTACACCTTC.

The chain joins TRBV3-1 (or the pseudogene TRBV3-2) to TRBJ2-5; D is uncertain. The CDR3 is 14 residues long. Germline V gives CDR1 LGHDT, CDR2 YNNKEL (reference sequence). V was cut by 3 bases and J by 2 bases, with 10 bases left in between. CDR3 DNA sequence: TGTGCCAGCAGCCATGAGTGGGCTCAAGAGACCCAGTACTTC. This codes for CASSHEWAQETQYF.

This clone was counted between two and nine times. J is TRBJ1-4 and V is TRBV25-1; TRBD1 matches 9 bases. The CDR3 spans 15 residues. CDR1 is MGHDK and CDR2 is SYGVNS in the germline V gene. Losses at the gene ends were 6 bases for V and 8 bases for J; bases not matched to a gene: 10. The CDR3 region is CASSQPTGGKEKLFF. Written as DNA, the CDR3 is TGTGCCAGCAGCCAGCCGACAGGGGGTAAAGAAAAACTGTTTTTT. Based on the CDR3 plus reference TRBV25-1 and TRBJ1-4, the full variable domain is EADIYQTPRYLVIGTGKKITLECSQTMGHDKMYWYQQDPGMELHLIHYSYGVNSTEKGDLSSESTVSRIRTEHFPLTLESARPSHTSQYLCASSQPTGGKEKLFFGSGTQLSVL.

The CDR3 loop is CASTRRGTSGRDEQFF. The CDR3 nucleotides are TGTGCCAGCACCCGACGAGGGACTAGCGGGAGGGATGAGCAGTTCTTC. This chain links TRBV28 with TRBJ2-1; 16 positions agree with TRBD2. The CDR3 is 16 amino acids. Germline lookup yields CDR1 MDHEN and CDR2 SYDVKM. The ends lost 7 bases at V and 8 bases at J; junction bases unmatched: 8.

This clone was observed a single time. The chain links TRBV27 to TRBJ2-7; 7 bases fit TRBD2. Germline CDR1 is MNHEY and CDR2 is SMNVEV (reference sequence). The ends lost 3 bases at V and 4 bases at J; junction bases unmatched: 9. CDR3 length equals 15 residues. The CDR3 here is CASSFSAGVGYEQYF. CDR3 sequence (DNA): TGTGCCAGCAGTTTCTCGGCGGGAGTTGGGTACGAGCAGTACTTC.

This chain connects TRBV10-3 to TRBJ2-3; 7 nucleotides line up with TRBD2. Losses at the gene ends were 3 bases for V and 0 bases for J; bases not matched to a gene: 3. There are 15 residues in the CDR3. Per the germline V gene, CDR1 is ENHRY and CDR2 is SYGVKD. DNA for the CDR3: TGTGCCATCAGTGATTCTAGCGGAAGCACAGATACGCAGTATTTT. Amino acid sequence: CAISDSSGSTDTQYF.

The rearrangement joins TRBV7-2 to TRBJ2-3; 7 bases are a match to TRBD2. Germline V gene sequence: CDR1 SGHTA, CDR2 FQGNSA. The V gene end was trimmed by 3 bases and the J gene end by 0 bases; junction bases not matched to a gene: 3. The CDR3 extends over 15 amino acids. The CDR3 bases are TGTGCCAGCAGCTTTCAGCGGGGCAGCACAGATACGCAGTATTTT. Protein product: CASSFQRGSTDTQYF.

The chain recombines TRBV7-3 with TRBJ2-5; D is undetermined. V lost 5 bases to trimming and J lost 1 base, with 8 bases between them. The CDR3 totals 13 residues. Germline-derived CDR1 and CDR2 are SGHTA and FQGTGA. DNA of the CDR3: TGTGCCAGCAGCCCTCCGGGCCAAGAGACCCAGTACTTC. This encodes CASSPPGQETQYF. The whole variable domain, remainder taken from reference TRBV7-3 and TRBJ2-5, is GAGVSQTPSNKVTEKGKYVELRCDPISGHTALYWYRQSLGQGPEFLIYFQGTGAADDSGLPNDRFFAVRPEGSVSTLKIQRTERGDSAVYLCASSPPGQETQYFGPGTRLLVL.

The chain combines TRBV5-1 with TRBJ2-2, with 14 bases lining up with TRBD2. The V gene end was trimmed by 3 bases and the J gene end by 6 bases; junction bases not matched to a gene: 7. The CDR3 is 17 residues long. Germline V gene sequence: CDR1 SGHRS, CDR2 YFSETQ. CDR3 DNA: TGCGCCAGCAGCTACACCCCGGGACTAGCGGGAGCCGGGGAGCTGTTTTTT. It encodes CASSYTPGLAGAGELFF.

The V call is TRBV3-1 (or the pseudogene TRBV3-2), the J call TRBJ2-7, with TRBD2 identical over 14 bases. The CDR3 consists of 17 residues. The V gene's germline CDR1 is LGHDT and CDR2 YNNKEL (reference sequence). The trim removed 4 bases at V and 4 bases at J, leaving 9 bases unmatched. CDR3 sequence (DNA): TGTGCCAGCAGCCTCGGACTAGCGGGAGGTAAGATGTACGAGCAGTACTTC. This codes for CASSLGLAGGKMYEQYF.

The CDR3: CASSQGSLGERWTDTQYF. CDR3 DNA sequence: TGCGCCAGCAGCCAAGGCTCGTTAGGGGAAAGATGGACAGATACGCAGTATTTT. The chain links TRBV4-3 to TRBJ2-3; TRBD1 is a possible D gene (5 bases). Germline CDR1 is LGHNA and CDR2 is YSLEER. CDR3 size: 18 residues. V dropped 1 base and J dropped 3 bases, with 20 bases sitting between them.

This clone was seen once. This rearrangement joins TRBV7-3 to TRBJ1-1; no definite D call. Germline-derived CDR1 and CDR2 are SGHTA and FQGTGA. The V end was cut by 4 bases, the J end by 4 bases, with 16 bases between. The CDR3 sequence is 15 residues long. The CDR3 region is CASSSTPWASTEAFF. The CDR3 DNA reads TGTGCCAGCAGCTCCACTCCGTGGGCGAGCACTGAAGCTTTCTTT.

The V and J genes are TRBV25-1 and TRBJ1-2; D remains unclear. The ends were cut back, 2 bases at V and 4 bases at J, with 14 bases in the middle. The CDR3 extends over 15 amino acids. Germline assignment: CDR1 MGHDK and CDR2 SYGVNS. The CDR3 DNA follows: TGTGCCAGCAGTGAACCTTGGGCAGGAACCTATGGCTACACCTTC. This translates into CASSEPWAGTYGYTF.